This T cell receptor (beta chain) was recovered during a study of blood T cell repertoires in COVID-19. TCRdb's table, derived via immunoSEQ multiplex PCR, lists solely in-frame clones and lacks some. The table has roughly 250,000 clones, roughly 87% seen once. The CDR3 loop spans 18 amino acids. Germline lookup yields CDR1 LGHNA and CDR2 YSLEER. After removal of 1 base from V and 7 bases from J, the junction contained 14 bases not matched to a gene. The TCR sequence derives from a woman aged 25 to 45 with acute COVID-19. The chain has TRBV4-3 and TRBJ2-7; 12 nucleotides line up with TRBD2. Sequencing was carried out using PBMCs or T cells enriched from blood (not recorded which). This CDR3 reads CASSQGTSGKMGKWEQYF. In DNA form, the CDR3 reads TGCGCCAGCAGCCAAGGGACTAGCGGGAAGATGGGAAAGTGGGAGCAGTACTTC.